The clone carrying this T cell receptor beta chain was recorded at least ten times. The sample comes from a study of T cells in Graves' hyperthyroidism and ophthalmopathy. There were TCR beta CDR3 regions amplified from RNA transcripts. In the first-round RT-PCR of the TCR CDR3, the HTBI primer set was used. TCRdb analysed the multiplex PCR reads with MiXCR anew, one entry per CDR3 protein. The sample records around 500,000 distinct CDR3 sequences, 16% being singletons. V shed 5 bases, J shed 0 bases, and the junction held 4 bases outside the gene matches. Germline V gives CDR1 SEHNR, CDR2 FQNEAQ (reference sequence). This CDR3 comprises 15 residues.

This TCR was sampled from a woman aged 25 to 39 with Graves' ophthalmopathy. The J gene is TRBJ2-7, the V gene TRBV7-9; TRBD1 aligns across 10 bases. Sequencing was done on a sample of blood. The CDR3 protein is CASSGDRGRSYEQYF. For the CDR3, the DNA is TGTGCCAGCAGCGGGGACAGGGGCCGCTCCTACGAGCAGTACTTC.